These 31 T cell receptor beta chains were sequenced from one sample in a study of response to subunit inactivated influenza vaccine. MiXCR was run by TCRdb on the RT-PCR reads, yielding one entry per CDR3 protein. Among hundreds of thousands of distinct CDR3 sequences listed, around 25% were seen once. Sequenced material: CD4+ T cells sorted from PBMCs, taken 5 days after vaccination. The receptors originated from a man over 45 who received an inactivated influenza vaccine.

The rearrangement uses TRBV7-2 and TRBJ2-5; the match to TRBD2 covers 8 bases. This CDR3 is built from 16 residues. V dropped 1 base and J dropped 5; count of bases not matched to a gene: 9. In germline, CDR1 is SGHTA, CDR2 FQGNSA. The CDR3 DNA is TGTGCCAGCAGCTTAGGACCGGCGGGAGGAAGGGAGACCCAGTACTTC. Amino acids: CASSLGPAGGRETQYF.

The V gene is TRBV5-1, the J gene TRBJ2-3; 9 bases are a match to TRBD2. CDR3 length: 15 residues. The ends lost 3 bases at V and 6 bases at J; junction bases unmatched: 8. Germline V gene lookup returns CDR1 SGHRS and CDR2 YFSETQ. The CDR3 bases are TGCGCCAGCAGCTCGGATGGGACTAGCTCCGATACGCAGTATTTT. This gives the protein CASSSDGTSSDTQYF.

The chain is built from TRBV10-3 and TRBJ1-5, with D perhaps matching TRBD1 (6 bases). This CDR3 has 15 amino acids. Germline V lookup: CDR1 ENHRY, CDR2 SYGVKD. The V and J ends lost 3 bases and 2 bases respectively, with 11 bases between them. Here the CDR3 reads CAISDQGKGNQPQHF. Written as DNA, the CDR3 is TGTGCCATCAGTGACCAGGGGAAGGGCAATCAGCCCCAGCATTTT.

The chain combines TRBV20-1 with TRBJ2-1; D remains unclear. The V end lost 3 bases, the J end lost 0 bases, and 6 bases lay between the germline ends. In germline, CDR1 is DFQATT, CDR2 SNEGSKA (reference sequence). This CDR3 is built from 13 residues. The DNA of the CDR3 is TGCAGTGCTAGCGGCCGCTCCTACAATGAGCAGTTCTTC. Protein product: CSASGRSYNEQFF.

The chain joins TRBV20-1 to TRBJ2-7; the match to TRBD1 covers 7 bases. The CDR3 runs 12 residues. The V gene end was trimmed by 7 bases and the J gene end by 5 bases; junction bases not matched to a gene: 8. CDR1 is DFQATT, CDR2 SNEGSKA, per germline (reference sequence). The CDR3 loop reads CSGTQGFDEQYF. As DNA, the CDR3 is TGCAGTGGCACACAGGGGTTCGACGAGCAGTACTTC.

This clonotype was picked up a small number of times. The chain links TRBV7-9 to TRBJ1-3; D unresolved. CDR1 is SEHNR and CDR2 is FQNEAQ in the germline V gene (reference sequence). Trimming removed 5 bases at V and 7 bases at J, with 12 bases between. This CDR3 region has 13 residues. CDR3 sequence reads: CASSVSVGNTIYF. The CDR3 coding sequence is TGTGCCAGCAGCGTAAGCGTCGGGAACACCATATATTTT.

The rearrangement joins TRBV12-3 or TRBV12-4 to TRBJ2-1, with 8 bases aligning to TRBD2. This CDR3 contains 15 residues. Trimming cost V 5 bases and J 4 bases; bases outside gene matches: 7. CDR3 sequence (DNA): TGTGCCAGCAGTATCTCAGCGGGGGATTACAATGAGCAGTTCTTC. Translation gives CASSISAGDYNEQFF.

This clonotype has ten or more counts. The CDR3 nucleotides are TGTGCCAGCAGCTTCGGCAGGGGAGAAAAACTGTTTTTT. Translation gives CASSFGRGEKLFF. This chain links TRBV7-2 with TRBJ1-4, with D perhaps TRBD1 (6 bases). The CDR3 sequence is 13 residues long. Germline V gene data show CDR1 as SGHTA and CDR2 as FQGNSA. Trimming stripped 3 bases from V and 8 bases from J, with 10 bases between.

This rearrangement joins TRBV6-2 or TRBV6-3 to TRBJ2-1, with TRBD2 identical over 11 bases. The germline gives CDR1 MNHEY, CDR2 SVGEGT. This CDR3 spans 15 amino acids. The trim removed 4 bases at V and 10 bases at J, leaving 9 bases unmatched. The CDR3 DNA reads as TGTGCCAGCAGTTTGGTAGCGGGAGGGCCCCGGGAGCAGTTCTTC. This sequence encodes CASSLVAGGPREQFF.

This clonotype has just a few counts. The J gene is TRBJ1-6, the V gene TRBV10-2, with 9 bases that match TRBD1. Germline loops: CDR1 WSHSY, CDR2 SAAADI. J gave up 7 bases and V 4 bases, and 8 bases lay outside the gene matches. The CDR3 runs 16 residues. The CDR3 DNA reads as TGCGCCAGCAGTGCACCGAACAGGGGGCGGAATTCACCCCTCCACTTT. This gives the protein CASSAPNRGRNSPLHF.

The rearrangement uses TRBV12-3 or TRBV12-4 and TRBJ2-2; unclear D gene. This CDR3 contains 12 residues. Trimming took off 2 bases at V and 6 bases at J, with 4 bases between the two ends. The CDR3 DNA follows: TGTGCCAGCAGTTTAATACCCGGGGAGCTGTTTTTT. It specifies CASSLIPGELFF.

This clonotype has only a few counts. The chain is built from TRBV5-1 and TRBJ2-7; 7 bases agree with TRBD1. Trimming removed 4 bases from V and 3 bases from J; junction bases left unmatched: 4. The CDR3 has 13 amino acids. Per germline, CDR1 SGHRS and CDR2 YFSETQ. The CDR3 nucleotides are TGCGCCAGCAGCGCGACAGGGTACTACGAGCAGTACTTC. Translation: CASSATGYYEQYF.

The chain combines TRBV5-5 with TRBJ2-3; weak D call: TRBD1 (6 bases). The germline V gene has CDR1 SGHKS and CDR2 YYEKEE (reference sequence). The CDR3 sequence is 14 residues long. Trimming shortened V by 2 bases and J by 4 bases, and 11 bases separated the two germline ends. DNA for the CDR3: TGTGCCAGCAGCTTATCTCCAGGGGCAGATACGCAGTATTTT. This encodes CASSLSPGADTQYF.

V and J are TRBV5-1 and TRBJ2-5; 10 bases line up with TRBD2. This CDR3 spans 13 amino acids. V trimming: 4 bases; J trimming: 5 bases; junction bases outside the gene matches: 2. Germline CDR1 SGHRS, CDR2 YFSETQ. The CDR3 spells CASSGTSDETQYF. The CDR3 DNA is TGCGCCAGCAGCGGGACTAGCGACGAGACCCAGTACTTC.

The sample holds a few counts of this clonotype. The V gene is TRBV12-3 or TRBV12-4, the J gene TRBJ1-2; D gene unclear. The CDR3 loop spans 14 amino acids. Trimming pared 6 bases from V and 2 bases from J, leaving 13 bases between. The CDR3 sequence is CASSTATANYGYTF. The CDR3 DNA is TGTGCCAGCAGCACCGCGACTGCAAACTATGGCTACACCTTC.

This clonotype was observed a handful of times. The V gene is TRBV29-1, the J gene TRBJ2-5, with TRBD2 as a possible D gene (5 bases). The germline V and J ends were trimmed by 6 bases and 1 base, with 15 bases remaining between them. Germline CDR1 and CDR2: SQVTM and ANQGSEA. The CDR3 totals 14 residues. In DNA form, the CDR3 reads TGCAGCGTCCAAACCCCCCGGGGCCAAGAGACCCAGTACTTC. It yields the protein CSVQTPRGQETQYF.

As regards this clonotype: A much larger clone is a single base away; this may be a read error. CDR3 in DNA: TGTGCCAGCAGCTTCGACAGGGGGAACTATGGCTACACCTTC. Its protein product is CASSFDRGNYGYTF. The chain carries TRBV5-5 and TRBJ1-2, with 9 bases identical to TRBD1. The CDR3 runs 14 residues. V trimming: 2 bases; J trimming: 2 bases; junction bases outside the gene matches: 1. Germline V CDR1 and CDR2: SGHKS, YYEKEE (reference sequence).

This clonotype has more than one count but fewer than ten. The CDR3 coding sequence is TGCGCCAGCAGCTCCGGACTAGCGGGAATTTCAGGGGAGACCCAGTACTTC. Its protein product is CASSSGLAGISGETQYF. V gene TRBV5-1 combines with J gene TRBJ2-5; TRBD2 agrees at 12 bases. CDR3 length: 17 residues. After removal of 3 bases from V and 5 bases from J, the junction contained 11 bases not matched to a gene. CDR1 and CDR2 from the germline V gene are SGHRS and YFSETQ.

J is TRBJ2-2 and V is TRBV7-9, with 8 bases that match TRBD1. Looked up from germline, CDR1 is SEHNR and CDR2 is FQNEAQ (reference sequence). V lost 6 bases and J lost 3; bases outside the gene matches: 9. The CDR3 totals 16 residues. This CDR3 is CASRTWQGAYTGELFF. The CDR3 nucleotides read TGTGCCAGCAGAACATGGCAGGGGGCTTACACCGGGGAGCTGTTTTTT.

This clonotype was counted a few times. The J gene is TRBJ2-5, the V gene TRBV28, with D perhaps matching TRBD1 or TRBD2 (5 bases each). The CDR3 has 15 amino acids. Trimming removed 7 bases from V and 5 bases from J, with 20 bases in between. From germline, CDR1 is MDHEN and CDR2 SYDVKM. The chain's CDR3 is CASKVPGTVGETQYF. The CDR3 nucleotides are TGTGCCAGCAAGGTGCCTGGGACGGTGGGGGAGACCCAGTACTTC.

This clonotype was counted only a few times. This chain connects TRBV9 to TRBJ1-1, with 9 bases identical to TRBD1. There are 14 residues in the CDR3. V shed 4 bases, J shed 3 bases, and the junction held 4 bases outside the gene matches. The germline V gene encodes CDR1 SGDLS and CDR2 YYNGEE. This CDR3 is CASSRRTGDTEAFF. CDR3 nucleotide sequence: TGTGCCAGCAGCCGACGGACAGGGGACACTGAAGCTTTCTTT. The full variable domain, its missing parts supplied by reference TRBV9 and TRBJ1-1, is DSGVTQTPKHLITATGQRVTLRCSPRSGDLSVYWYQQSLDQGLQFLIQYYNGEERAKGNILERFSAQQFPDLHSELNLSSLELGDSALYFCASSRRTGDTEAFFGQGTRLTVV.

This chain links TRBV6-2 or TRBV6-3 with TRBJ2-5, with D possibly being TRBD1 or TRBD2 (5 bases each). The V gene's germline CDR1 is MNHEY and CDR2 SVGEGT. V lost 2 bases, J lost 4 bases, and 26 bases lay in between. The CDR3 is made up of 19 amino acids. The chain's CDR3 is CASSYPEDNLSVPRETQYF. The CDR3 DNA sequence: TGTGCCAGCAGTTACCCGGAGGACAACCTTAGTGTCCCAAGAGAGACCCAGTACTTC.

The DNA for the CDR3 is TGTGCCAGCAGCTTAGGGGGTGGGGTGACTTCACCCCTCCACTTT. Protein sequence: CASSLGGGVTSPLHF. This chain uses TRBV7-2 with TRBJ1-6, with D unclear. The CDR3 totals 15 residues. The germline gives CDR1 SGHTA, CDR2 FQGNSA. Trimming took off 1 base at V and 9 bases at J, with 13 bases between the two ends.

The chain employs TRBV4-3 and TRBJ2-1, with 13 positions matching TRBD2. The germline gives CDR1 LGHNA, CDR2 YSLEER. The CDR3 loop spans 15 amino acids. V dropped 4 bases and J dropped 5; count of bases not matched to a gene: 2. This CDR3 is CASSPGLAGHNEQFF. In nucleotides, the CDR3 is TGCGCCAGCAGCCCGGGACTAGCGGGACACAATGAGCAGTTCTTC.

The table lists this clonotype with a few counts. The genes are TRBV6-1 and TRBJ2-7; 10 bases agree with TRBD2. The CDR3 sequence is 16 residues long. CDR1 is MNHNS, CDR2 SASEGT, per germline. After removal of 4 bases from V and 3 bases from J, the junction contained 9 bases not matched to a gene. In DNA form, the CDR3 reads TGTGCCAGCAGTGTTCGTGGTAGCGGGAGGCACTACGAGCAGTACTTC. As protein: CASSVRGSGRHYEQYF.

The rearrangement uses TRBV7-2 and TRBJ1-5; a weak D match, TRBD1 (5 bases). The germline gives CDR1 SGHTA, CDR2 FQGNSA. The CDR3 is 13 residues long. The V end was cut by 3 bases, the J end by 7 bases, with 10 bases between. The CDR3 is CASSFGTVQPQHF. The CDR3 DNA reads TGTGCCAGCAGCTTCGGGACGGTGCAGCCCCAGCATTTT.

The chain joins TRBV11-2 to TRBJ1-4, with 7 bases that match TRBD1. The CDR3 is 14 amino acids. The V and J ends lost 6 bases and 7 bases, in that order; junction bases with no gene match: 8. CDR1 and CDR2 from the germline V gene are SGHAT and FQNNGV. CDR3 sequence reads: CASRPTGSREKLFF. Written as DNA, the CDR3 is TGTGCCAGCAGGCCGACAGGGTCTCGTGAAAAACTGTTTTTT. Looking up the rest from reference TRBV11-2 and TRBJ1-4 gives the full variable domain: EAGVAQSPRYKIIEKRQSVAFWCNPISGHATLYWYQQILGQGPKLLIQFQNNGVVDDSQLPKDRFSAERLKGVDSTLKIQPAKLEDSAVYLCASRPTGSREKLFFGSGTQLSVL.

CDR3: CSARPGAAGPEKLFF. The CDR3 DNA follows: TGCAGTGCTAGACCTGGGGCCGCTGGACCTGAAAAACTGTTTTTT. The chain couples TRBV20-1 to TRBJ1-4; a possible D gene is TRBD1 (5 bases). Germline V gene sequence: CDR1 DFQATT, CDR2 SNEGSKA (reference sequence). V lost 2 bases and J lost 7, with 17 bases in between. The CDR3 has 15 residues.

This clonotype came up many times. The genes are TRBV5-6 and TRBJ2-5; the D is unclear. V dropped 0 bases and J dropped 6 bases, with 12 bases sitting between them. This CDR3 spans 14 amino acids. From germline, CDR1 is SGHDT and CDR2 YYEEEE. CDR3 in DNA: TGTGCCAGCAGCTTGGTTGAGGTGGGCAAGACCCAGTACTTC. It codes for CASSLVEVGKTQYF.

The genes are TRBV10-3 and TRBJ2-2; D remains ambiguous. Deletions cut 3 bases from V and 2 bases from J, with 7 bases between. The CDR3 contains 14 residues. CDR1 is ENHRY and CDR2 is SYGVKD in the germline V gene. CDR3 sequence reads: CAISDPGNTGELFF. The CDR3 DNA sequence: TGTGCCATCAGTGATCCTGGAAACACCGGGGAGCTGTTTTTT.

The chain has TRBV7-8 and TRBJ2-3; 7 nucleotides align to TRBD1. The CDR3 has 15 amino acids. Germline V lookup: CDR1 SGHVS, CDR2 FQNEAQ. J gave up 2 bases and V 3 bases, and 5 bases lay outside the gene matches. The CDR3 DNA sequence: TGTGCCAGCAGCTTTAAGGGGGCTAACACAGATACGCAGTATTTT. It yields the protein CASSFKGANTDTQYF.